These T cell receptor beta chains were read from a single sample in a study of T-cell memory formation after mild COVID-19. TCRdb recomputed calls from the 5' RACE reads with MiXCR, one row per CDR3 protein. The profile shows 500,000 to 600,000 distinct CDR3 sequences, roughly 18% of them singletons. Sequenced: PBMCs or a T cell subset sorted from them (not recorded which). The receptors here all came from an adult woman who had mild COVID-19 (a few samples of this study predate the infection). Cell type and time point are not known. The CDR3 runs from the conserved cysteine through the conserved F or W. A D gene is named only where the DNA matches it firmly. The size of a clone is reported for some rows only, either as once, few or many, or as a class for expanded clones.

V gene	clone size	J gene	D gene	CDR3 protein	CDR3 DNA
TRBV12-3/TRBV12-4	NA	TRBJ2-7	NA	CASKPRLGEQYF	TGTGCCAGCAAGCCCCGATTGGGCGAGCAGTACTTC
TRBV7-7	few	TRBJ2-2	TRBD2	CASRPGGTTGELFF	TGTGCTAGCCGCCCGGGAGGGACCACCGGGGAGCTGTTTTTT
TRBV15	NA	TRBJ2-3	NA	CATSPGMRTQYF	TGTGCCACCAGTCCGGGTATGCGTACGCAGTATTTT
TRBV5-1	many	TRBJ2-5	NA	CASSGERGRLQETQYF	TGCGCCAGCAGCGGGGAACGGGGTAGGCTTCAAGAGACCCAGTACTTC
TRBV12-3/TRBV12-4	few	TRBJ2-7	TRBD1	CASSSTGGPWSEQYF	TGTGCCAGCAGTTCCACAGGGGGTCCATGGAGCGAGCAGTACTTC
TRBV3-1	NA	TRBJ2-3	NA	CASSLHANTEYF	TGTGCCAGCAGCCTACACGCGAATACGGAGTATTTT
TRBV9	NA	TRBJ2-7	TRBD2	CASSVRTSGSLYEQYF	TGTGCCAGCAGCGTCCGGACGAGCGGGAGTTTATACGAGCAGTACTTC
TRBV3-1	NA	TRBJ2-7	NA	CASSQDLGPEQYF	TGTGCCAGCAGCCAAGATCTGGGCCCGGAGCAGTACTTC
TRBV10-3	NA	TRBJ1-1	NA	CAISDPLDSKGTEAFF	TGTGCCATCAGTGACCCACTGGACAGTAAGGGTACTGAAGCTTTCTTT
TRBV11-2	once	TRBJ2-4	NA	CASSLHRPAKNIQYF	TGTGCCAGCAGCTTACACCGGCCTGCCAAAAACATTCAGTACTTC
TRBV4-3	NA	TRBJ2-1	TRBD2	CASSQDGGRPYNEQFF	TGCGCCAGCAGCCAAGATGGCGGGAGGCCCTACAATGAGCAGTTCTTC
TRBV12-3/TRBV12-4	NA	TRBJ2-2	TRBD2	CASSNGLAATGELFF	TGTGCCAGCAGCAACGGACTAGCGGCCACCGGGGAGCTGTTTTTT
TRBV7-2	few	TRBJ2-7	NA	CASSSSLTTYEQYF	TGTGCCAGCAGCTCATCTCTGACAACCTACGAGCAGTACTTC
TRBV18	few	TRBJ1-1	NA	CASSPPSRAGLNTEAFF	TGTGCCAGCTCACCACCCAGCAGGGCTGGGTTGAACACTGAAGCTTTCTTT
TRBV29-1	many	TRBJ2-5	TRBD1	CSVSPGTGRETQYF	TGCAGCGTTTCCCCCGGGACAGGAAGAGAGACCCAGTACTTC
TRBV12-3/TRBV12-4	many	TRBJ1-1	NA	CASSFKELNTEAFF	TGTGCCAGCAGTTTTAAGGAACTGAACACTGAAGCTTTCTTT
TRBV7-9	few	TRBJ1-1	TRBD1	CASSLVGTGVYKYMNTEAFF	TGTGCCAGCAGCTTAGTCGGGACAGGAGTTTACAAATATATGAACACTGAAGCTTTCTTT
TRBV20-1	few	TRBJ1-2	TRBD1	CSASASGQEIYGYTF	TGCAGTGCTAGTGCGTCCGGACAGGAAATCTATGGCTACACCTTC
TRBV20-1	NA	TRBJ1-5	NA	CSATPYREMGQPQHF	TGCAGTGCTACGCCCTACAGGGAGATGGGTCAGCCCCAGCATTTT
TRBV11-2	NA	TRBJ2-5	NA	CASSLDGPASGEETQYF	TGTGCCAGCAGCTTAGATGGCCCGGCTTCGGGGGAAGAGACCCAGTACTTC
TRBV9	NA	TRBJ2-1	NA	CASSVVAGIYNEQFF	TGTGCCAGCAGCGTAGTGGCGGGGATCTACAATGAGCAGTTCTTC
TRBV29-1	NA	TRBJ2-1	NA	CSVEQGRIPYNEQFF	TGCAGCGTTGAACAGGGGCGGATACCTTACAATGAGCAGTTCTTC
TRBV20-1	NA	TRBJ2-7	NA	CSASNPGRDRSYEQYF	TGCAGTGCTAGTAACCCAGGGAGAGATAGGTCCTACGAGCAGTACTTC
TRBV20-1	few	TRBJ2-7	TRBD2	CSASLAGGPHEQYF	TGCAGTGCCAGTCTAGCGGGAGGTCCCCACGAGCAGTACTTC
TRBV20-1	many	TRBJ2-6	NA	CSARKGPGANVLTF	TGCAGTGCTAGGAAGGGCCCTGGGGCCAACGTCCTGACTTTC
TRBV20-1	few	TRBJ2-7	NA	CSARGFFQGDEQYF	TGCAGTGCTAGAGGTTTCTTTCAGGGCGACGAGCAGTACTTC
TRBV7-9	few	TRBJ2-7	NA	CASSLSPPNEQYF	TGTGCCAGCAGCTTAAGCCCCCCGAACGAGCAGTACTTC
TRBV7-9	NA	TRBJ2-7	NA	CASSLFRSGLLYEQYF	TGTGCCAGCAGCTTATTCCGGTCGGGGCTCCTCTACGAGCAGTACTTC
TRBV12-3/TRBV12-4	few	TRBJ1-2	NA	CASRSTDSYGYTF	TGTGCCAGCAGGTCGACTGATTCCTATGGCTACACCTTC
TRBV29-1	NA	TRBJ1-2	TRBD1	CSVGADRASYGYTF	TGCAGCGTTGGGGCTGACAGGGCGAGCTATGGCTACACCTTC
TRBV12-3/TRBV12-4	many	TRBJ2-3	NA	CASSSLDTQYF	TGTGCCAGCAGTAGCTTAGATACGCAGTATTTT
TRBV4-1	few	TRBJ2-3	TRBD2	CASRAGLAAPGTQYF	TGCGCCAGCAGAGCGGGACTAGCGGCCCCGGGTACGCAGTATTTT
TRBV2	NA	TRBJ1-6	NA	CASSEIGERNSPLHF	TGTGCCAGCAGTGAAATTGGGGAGAGGAATTCACCCCTCCACTTT
TRBV5-1	NA	TRBJ2-2	NA	CASSLAPRVRFFSRELFF	TGCGCCAGCAGCTTGGCACCCAGGGTTAGATTTTTTTCCAGGGAGCTGTTTTTT
TRBV2	few	TRBJ1-6	NA	CASSVSNSPLHF	TGTGCCAGCAGTGTATCGAATTCACCCCTCCACTTT
TRBV6-1	NA	TRBJ1-2	NA	CASSPARGTDYGYTF	TGTGCCAGCAGTCCCGCTAGGGGAACGGACTATGGCTACACCTTC
TRBV4-2	NA	TRBJ2-1	TRBD2	CASSNHLGTSGGPGYNEQFF	TGTGCCAGCAGCAACCACCTAGGGACTAGCGGGGGGCCGGGTTATAATGAGCAGTTCTTC
TRBV10-3	many	TRBJ2-7	TRBD2	CAIGGAGGGLYEQYF	TGTGCCATCGGCGGAGCGGGAGGGGGGCTCTACGAGCAGTACTTC
TRBV2	few	TRBJ1-5	TRBD1	CASSVDRDWPQHF	TGTGCCAGCAGCGTAGACAGGGATTGGCCCCAGCATTTT
TRBV4-3	few	TRBJ2-6	NA	CASSQDQIGAGISGANVLTF	TGCGCCAGCAGCCAAGATCAAATAGGGGCCGGAATCTCTGGGGCCAACGTCCTGACTTTC
TRBV5-1	NA	TRBJ1-1	NA	CASQQETMGTEAFF	TGCGCCAGCCAGCAGGAGACCATGGGCACTGAAGCTTTCTTT
TRBV7-2	few	TRBJ2-7	NA	CASSLAKDYEQYF	TGTGCCAGCAGCTTAGCGAAGGACTACGAGCAGTACTTC
TRBV5-4	NA	TRBJ2-5	TRBD2	CASSSTSGTLETQYF	TGTGCCAGCAGCTCAACTAGCGGGACTCTGGAGACCCAGTACTTC
TRBV29-1	NA	TRBJ2-5	TRBD1	CSVAPGTGPTETQYF	TGCAGCGTTGCCCCCGGGACAGGGCCCACGGAGACCCAGTACTTC
TRBV29-1	few	TRBJ2-7	TRBD1	CSVVRDRGNEQYF	TGCAGCGTTGTCCGGGACAGGGGGAACGAGCAGTACTTC
TRBV14	many	TRBJ2-3	NA	CASSHWGIGTDTQYF	TGTGCCAGCAGCCACTGGGGGATCGGCACAGATACGCAGTATTTT
TRBV5-1	NA	TRBJ1-1	TRBD1	CASSLEGRGILGNTEAFF	TGCGCCAGCAGCTTGGAGGGCAGGGGGATTCTGGGGAACACTGAAGCTTTCTTT
TRBV20-1	NA	TRBJ2-7	NA	CSARGTRSYEQYF	TGCAGTGCTAGAGGGACACGCTCCTACGAGCAGTACTTC
TRBV5-1	few	TRBJ2-7	NA	CASSLEDSPRAYEQYF	TGCGCCAGCAGCTTGGAGGACAGCCCAAGAGCCTACGAGCAGTACTTC